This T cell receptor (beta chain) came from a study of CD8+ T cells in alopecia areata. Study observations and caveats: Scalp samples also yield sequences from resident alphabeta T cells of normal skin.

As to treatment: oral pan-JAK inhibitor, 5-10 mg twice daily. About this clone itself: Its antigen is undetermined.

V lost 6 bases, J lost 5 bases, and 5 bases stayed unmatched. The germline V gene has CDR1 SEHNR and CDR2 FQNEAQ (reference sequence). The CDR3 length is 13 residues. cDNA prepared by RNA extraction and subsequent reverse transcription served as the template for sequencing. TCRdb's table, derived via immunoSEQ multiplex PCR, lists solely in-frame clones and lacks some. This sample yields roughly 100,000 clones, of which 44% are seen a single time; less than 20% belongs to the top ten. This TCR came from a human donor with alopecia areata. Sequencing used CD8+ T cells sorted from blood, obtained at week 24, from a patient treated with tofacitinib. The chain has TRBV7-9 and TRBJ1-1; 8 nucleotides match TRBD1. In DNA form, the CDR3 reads TGTGCCAGCAGTCCAACAGGGGGGACTGAAGCTTTCTTT. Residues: CASSPTGGTEAFF.